The source of this TCR beta chain is a study of CD8+ T cells in alopecia areata. Across the whole study: Severity of treated patients was scored by affected scalp percentage.

Treatment here: oral pan-JAK inhibitor, 5-10 mg twice daily. cDNA serving as the sequencing template came from extracted, reverse transcribed RNA. The table came from immunoSEQ multiplex PCR; TCRdb's copy has only in-frame clones and leaves some out. The sample includes about 180,000 clones, roughly 58% of them seen just once. Between the trimmed V and J ends, which lost 3 bases and 2 bases, there was a span of 8 bases. This CDR3 has 13 residues. Germline CDR1 and CDR2: MGHDK and SYGVNS. The sequenced sample was CD4+ T cells sorted from blood, obtained at approximately week 61, from a patient treated with tofacitinib. The TCR comes from a human donor with alopecia areata. The chain employs TRBV25-1 and TRBJ2-7; D perhaps matches TRBD2 (6 bases). CDR3 coding DNA: TGTGCCAGCAGTGAGGCGGGGCCCTACGAGCAGTACTTC. This translates into CASSEAGPYEQYF.